This record concerns one TCR beta chain sequence. What it binds is unknown. In the PCR, 60 Vbeta and 13 Jbeta primers were used. TCRdb's table, derived via immunoSEQ multiplex PCR, lists solely in-frame clones and lacks some. The sample has 150,000 to 200,000 clones; around 90% are singletons. This record comes from a study of cytomegalovirus exposure and HLA in healthy donors. Broader study findings: Presence/absence results assume similar sequencing depth per donor, which may not hold.

This clonotype was obtained from a woman younger than 35 in good health and CMV-seronegative. The sequenced sample was PBMCs.

The CDR3 DNA reads as TGTGCCAGCAGCACCCGAGGACAGGCAACCTATGGCTACACCTTC. It translates to CASSTRGQATYGYTF. The V and J genes are TRBV21-1 and TRBJ1-2; the D call TRBD1 from the table was never checked on the DNA. TRBV21-1 is designated a pseudogene. The CDR3 length is 15 residues.